This T cell receptor (beta chain) was identified in a study of neurological immune-mediated disorders. Whole-study results and caveats: Patients with HTLV-1-associated myelopathy showed the most TCR clonal expansion. Those with multiple sclerosis showed the least, falling below healthy controls.

This clonotype was seen many times. The antigen remains unidentified. With V trimmed by 4 bases and J by 3 bases, 17 bases remained unmatched. The CDR3 extends over 17 amino acids. Germline V gene data show CDR1 as SQVTM and CDR2 as ANQGSEA. Maryland, USA blood bank volunteers served as healthy controls. It was by 5'RACE with 10-nucleotide random UMIs that the cDNA was made. Each sequencing run yielded over 180 million TCR-beta sequences from 15-18 subjects. TCRdb re-called the 5' RACE reads with MiXCR, one entry per CDR3 protein. The sample contains tens of thousands of distinct CDR3 sequences, approximately 10% of which appear only once.

Sequenced sample: PBMCs. The TCR was taken from a man aged 40-49 years in good health. The V and J genes are TRBV29-1 and TRBJ1-2; TRBD1 matches at 7 bases. The CDR3 sequence is CSVGGWIGTAPDYGYTF. The CDR3 bases are TGCAGCGTTGGGGGCTGGATTGGGACAGCTCCCGACTATGGCTACACCTTC.